This T cell receptor (beta chain) derives from a study of radiation and T cells in renal cell carcinoma. Assay used: immunoSEQ multiplex PCR; TCRdb lists only in-frame clones, some missing. The profile shows approximately 140,000 clones, around 78% of them singletons. Regarding this clone: As yet, its antigen is unknown.

Overall study results and limits: From baseline, blood top tumor clonotypes peaked at 2 weeks post-radiation.

Indicated time point: baseline pretreatment blood. Treatment reported: 15 Gy SBRT to primary tumor, nephrectomy 4 weeks later. This specimen consisted of blood, obtained from a patient whose treatment included radiotherapy and nephrectomy. The sequence derives from a woman between 50 and 59 years old with renal cell carcinoma.

In DNA, the CDR3 is TGTGCCAGCAGTCAGGGACAGCCGCCTTACGAGCAGTACTTC. Its translation: CASSQGQPPYEQYF. The chain employs TRBV6-5 and TRBJ2-7, with TRBD1 matching 7 bases. The length of the CDR3 is 14 residues. CDR1 and CDR2 from the germline V gene are MNHEY and SVGAGI. Trimming at V came to 5 bases and at J to 4 bases, leaving 8 bases not matched to a gene.